The 2 T cell receptor beta chains reported below all come from one sample, sequenced in a study of T cell changes during pregnancy in multiple sclerosis. Measured with immunoSEQ multiplex PCR; TCRdb has only the in-frame clones, and not every one. The sample lists 59,000 or so clones; roughly 90% were seen once. The sequenced sample was peripheral blood, obtained in the third trimester of pregnancy. The source is a female donor in good health, enrolled as a control in a pregnancy study.

CDR3 sequence reads: CASSRDRGHEQYF. CDR3 bases: TGTGCCAGCAGCCGGGACAGGGGCCACGAGCAGTACTTC. The V and J genes are TRBV7-6 and TRBJ2-7; TRBD1 matches at 10 bases. The V gene end was trimmed by 5 bases and the J gene end by 5 bases; junction bases not matched to a gene: 3. CDR3 size: 13 residues. Germline V CDR1 and CDR2: SGHVS, FNYEAQ.

V and J are TRBV7-2 and TRBJ1-1; D gene ambiguous. There are 14 residues in the CDR3. Trimming removed 6 bases at V and 5 bases at J, with 16 bases between. CDR1 and CDR2 (germline): SGHTA, FQGNSA. The CDR3 nucleotides are TGTGCCAGCAGTTTGGGCACCTCTGGGACTGAAGCTTTCTTT. Residues: CASSLGTSGTEAFF.